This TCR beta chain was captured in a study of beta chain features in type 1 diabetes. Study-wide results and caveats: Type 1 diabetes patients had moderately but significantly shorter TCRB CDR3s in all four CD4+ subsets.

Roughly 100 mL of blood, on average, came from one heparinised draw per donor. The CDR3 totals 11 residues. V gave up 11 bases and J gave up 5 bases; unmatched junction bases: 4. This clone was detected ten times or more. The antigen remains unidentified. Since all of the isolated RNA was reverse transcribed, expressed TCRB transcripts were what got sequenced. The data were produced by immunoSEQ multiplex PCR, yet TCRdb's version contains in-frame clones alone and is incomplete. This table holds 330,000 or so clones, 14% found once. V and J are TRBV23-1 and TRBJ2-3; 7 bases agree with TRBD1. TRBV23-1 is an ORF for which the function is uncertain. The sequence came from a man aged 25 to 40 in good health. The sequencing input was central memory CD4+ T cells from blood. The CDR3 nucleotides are TGCGCCGCTAGGGGGCGAGATACGCAGTATTTT. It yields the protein CAARGRDTQYF.